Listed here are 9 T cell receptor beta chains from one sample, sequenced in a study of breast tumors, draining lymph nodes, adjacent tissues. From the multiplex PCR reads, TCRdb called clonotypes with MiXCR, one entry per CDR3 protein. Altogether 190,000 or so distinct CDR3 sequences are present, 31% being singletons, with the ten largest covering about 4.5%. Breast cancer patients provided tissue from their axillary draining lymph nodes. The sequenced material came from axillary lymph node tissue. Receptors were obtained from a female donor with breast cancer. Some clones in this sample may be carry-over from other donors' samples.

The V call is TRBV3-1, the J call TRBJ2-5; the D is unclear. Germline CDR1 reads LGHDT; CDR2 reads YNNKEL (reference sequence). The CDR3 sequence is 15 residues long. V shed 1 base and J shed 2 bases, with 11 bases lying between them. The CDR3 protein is CASSQAPGAQETQYF. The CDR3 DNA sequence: TGTGCCAGCAGCCAAGCTCCGGGCGCACAAGAGACCCAGTACTTC.

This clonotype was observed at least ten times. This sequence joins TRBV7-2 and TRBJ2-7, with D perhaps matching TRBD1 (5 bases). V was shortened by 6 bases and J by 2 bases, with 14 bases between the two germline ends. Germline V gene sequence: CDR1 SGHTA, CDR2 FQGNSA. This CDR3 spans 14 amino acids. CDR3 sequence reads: CASRSGNPTYEQYF. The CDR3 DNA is TGTGCCAGCAGGTCAGGGAACCCCACCTACGAGCAGTACTTC.

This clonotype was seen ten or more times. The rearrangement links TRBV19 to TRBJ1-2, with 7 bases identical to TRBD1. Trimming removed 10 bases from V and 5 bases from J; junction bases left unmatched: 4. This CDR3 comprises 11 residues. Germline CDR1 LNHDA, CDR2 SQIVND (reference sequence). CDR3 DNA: TGTGCCACTAACAGGGGATATGGCTACACCTTC. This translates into CATNRGYGYTF. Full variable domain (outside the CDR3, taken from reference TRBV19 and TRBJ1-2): DGGITQSPKYLFRKEGQNVTLSCEQNLNHDAMYWYRQDPGQGLRLIYYSQIVNDFQKGDIAEGYSVSREKKESFPLTVTSAQKNPTAFYLCATNRGYGYTFGSGTRLTVV.

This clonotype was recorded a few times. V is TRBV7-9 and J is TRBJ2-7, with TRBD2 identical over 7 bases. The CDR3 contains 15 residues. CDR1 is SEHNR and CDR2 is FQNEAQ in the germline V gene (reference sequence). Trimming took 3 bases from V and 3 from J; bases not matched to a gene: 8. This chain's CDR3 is CASSFSGGSRYEQYF. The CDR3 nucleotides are TGTGCCAGCAGCTTTTCCGGCGGGAGTCGCTACGAGCAGTACTTC. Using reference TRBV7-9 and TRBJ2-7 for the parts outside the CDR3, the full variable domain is DTGVSQNPRHKITKRGQNVTFRCDPISEHNRLYWYRQTLGQGPEFLTYFQNEAQLEKSRLLSDRFSAERPKGSFSTLEIQRTEQGDSAMYLCASSFSGGSRYEQYFGPGTRLTVT.

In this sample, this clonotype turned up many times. The CDR3 sequence is CASSLDRSADTQYF. The CDR3 DNA follows: TGTGCCAGCAGCTTAGACCGGAGTGCAGATACGCAGTATTTT. This chain links TRBV7-3 with TRBJ2-3; D uncertain. CDR1 is SGHTA, CDR2 FQGTGA, per germline. This CDR3 is 14 amino acids long. Trimming stripped 2 bases from V and 4 bases from J, with 10 bases between.

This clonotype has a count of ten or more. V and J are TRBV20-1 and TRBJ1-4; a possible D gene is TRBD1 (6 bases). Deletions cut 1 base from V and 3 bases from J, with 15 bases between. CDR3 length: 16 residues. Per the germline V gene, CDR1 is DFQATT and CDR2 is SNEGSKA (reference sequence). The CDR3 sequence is CSARGGGQTANEKLFF. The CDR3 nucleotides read TGCAGTGCTAGAGGAGGAGGACAGACCGCTAATGAAAAACTGTTTTTT.

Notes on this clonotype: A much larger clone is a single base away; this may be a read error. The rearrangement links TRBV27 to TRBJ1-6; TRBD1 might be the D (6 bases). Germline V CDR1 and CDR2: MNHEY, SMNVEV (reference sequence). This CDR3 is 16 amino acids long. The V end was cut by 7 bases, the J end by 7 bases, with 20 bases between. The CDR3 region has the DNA TGTGCCAGCACCACTCTGTCAGGGGAGAAGAATTCACCCCTCCACTTT. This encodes CASTTLSGEKNSPLHF.

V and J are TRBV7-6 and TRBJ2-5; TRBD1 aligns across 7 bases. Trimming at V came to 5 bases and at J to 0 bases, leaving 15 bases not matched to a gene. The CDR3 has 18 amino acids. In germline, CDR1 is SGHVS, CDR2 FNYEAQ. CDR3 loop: CASSRGGNYGYDQETQYF. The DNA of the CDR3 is TGTGCCAGCAGCCGAGGGGGCAACTATGGCTACGACCAAGAGACCCAGTACTTC.

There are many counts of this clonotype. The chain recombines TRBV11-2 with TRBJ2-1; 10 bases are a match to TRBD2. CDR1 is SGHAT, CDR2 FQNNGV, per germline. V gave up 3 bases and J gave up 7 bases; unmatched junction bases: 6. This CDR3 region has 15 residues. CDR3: CASSFIAGGGNEQFF. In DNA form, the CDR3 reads TGTGCCAGCAGCTTCATAGCGGGAGGTGGAAATGAGCAGTTCTTC.